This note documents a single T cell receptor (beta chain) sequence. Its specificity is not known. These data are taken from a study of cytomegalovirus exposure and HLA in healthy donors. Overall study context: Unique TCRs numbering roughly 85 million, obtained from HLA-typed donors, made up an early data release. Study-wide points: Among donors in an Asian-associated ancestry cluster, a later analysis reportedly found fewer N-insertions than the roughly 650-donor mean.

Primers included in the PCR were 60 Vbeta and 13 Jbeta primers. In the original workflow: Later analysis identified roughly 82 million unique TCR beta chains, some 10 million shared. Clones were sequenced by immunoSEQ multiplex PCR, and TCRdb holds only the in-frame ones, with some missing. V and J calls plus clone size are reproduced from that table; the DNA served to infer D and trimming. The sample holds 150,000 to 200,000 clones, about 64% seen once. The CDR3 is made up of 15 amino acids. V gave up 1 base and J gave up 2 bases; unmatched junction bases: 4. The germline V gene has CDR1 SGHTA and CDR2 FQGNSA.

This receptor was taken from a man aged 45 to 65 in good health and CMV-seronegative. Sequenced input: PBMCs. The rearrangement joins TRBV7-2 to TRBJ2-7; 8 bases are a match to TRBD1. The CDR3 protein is CASSLGPGGPYEQYF. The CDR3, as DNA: TGTGCCAGCAGCTTAGGACCAGGGGGCCCCTACGAGCAGTACTTC.